The clone carrying this T cell receptor beta chain has a single count. Other DNA sequences in the sample encode the same CDR3. Germline V CDR1 and CDR2: SGHVS, FNYEAQ. The CDR3 runs to 15 residues. V dropped 0 bases and J dropped 3 bases, with 10 bases sitting between them. These data originate in a study of shared clonotypes between healthy human individuals. Study overall: The study used three CD4 naive, three CD4 memory, two CD8 naive and one CD8 memory plate per donor.

TCRdb's copy holds only in-frame clones and misses some; the assay was immunoSEQ multiplex PCR. The table records fewer than 400,000 clones, about 74% of them present only once. This sequence joins TRBV7-6 and TRBJ2-3; possibly TRBD2 for D (5 bases). This TCR was recovered from a man aged 25 to 40 in good health. Sequencing used memory CD4+ T cells sorted from blood. Subset denoted: CD45RA-negative fraction. For the CDR3, the DNA is TGTGCCAGCAGCTTAGCTGGAGGCAGTACAGATACGCAGTATTTT. It yields the protein CASSLAGGSTDTQYF.